A selection of T cell receptor beta chains follows, all from one sample in a study of cytomegalovirus exposure and HLA in healthy donors. Sequencing was performed with immunoSEQ multiplex PCR; in TCRdb, only in-frame clones are kept and a portion is missing. The sample shows over 100,000 clones, 80% to 85% of them seen only once. Sequences were obtained from PBMCs. Source of these receptors: a man aged 25-45 years in good health and CMV-seropositive. Each CDR3 is given with its conserved first and last residue. Each record gives: CDR3 length, clone size, D gene, V gene, J gene, CDR3 protein, CDR3 DNA. D genes are given only for firm matches. Some rows have no size entry. The others give once, few or many, or a class for an expanded clone.

14	-	-	TRBV9	TRBJ1-5	CASSVDQGGGPQHF	TGTGCCAGCAGCGTAGATCAGGGCGGCGGGCCCCAGCATTTT
15	-	TRBD1	TRBV6-5	TRBJ1-1	CASSNKDRGHAEAFF	TGTGCCAGCAGTAATAAGGACAGGGGGCATGCTGAAGCTTTCTTT
13	-	-	TRBV5-3	TRBJ1-2	CARLGPGLSGYTF	TGTGCCAGACTGGGTCCGGGATTAAGTGGCTACACCTTC
16	-	TRBD1	TRBV5-1	TRBJ2-3	CASSLVVTGGPDTQYF	TGCGCCAGCAGCTTGGTAGTGACAGGGGGCCCAGATACGCAGTATTTT
15	-	TRBD2	TRBV6-4	TRBJ2-1	CASSDSAGGSGEQFF	TGTGCCAGCAGTGACTCGGCGGGAGGGTCCGGTGAGCAGTTCTTC
15	-	TRBD2	TRBV30	TRBJ2-1	CAWRIEVGGRNEQFF	TGTGCCTGGAGAATCGAAGTTGGCGGGAGAAATGAGCAGTTCTTC
13	-	-	TRBV7-8	TRBJ1-2	CASSLMSRGGYTF	TGTGCCAGCAGCTTGATGTCACGCGGTGGCTACACCTTC
14	-	-	TRBV10-3	TRBJ2-7	CAISDKLQGYEQYF	TGTGCCATCAGTGACAAACTACAGGGCTACGAGCAGTACTTC
13	-	-	TRBV7-9	TRBJ2-5	CASSLRREETQYF	TGTGCCAGCAGCTTACGCAGGGAAGAGACCCAGTACTTC
14	-	-	TRBV9	TRBJ1-1	CASSPRTENTEAFF	TGTGCCAGCAGCCCCCGCACTGAGAACACTGAAGCTTTCTTT
16	-	-	TRBV5-4	TRBJ2-3	CASRRDSQSRGDTQYF	TGTGCCAGCAGGCGGGACAGTCAGTCCCGTGGAGATACGCAGTATTTT
12	-	TRBD1	TRBV10-3	TRBJ2-1	CAISGQGGEQFF	TGTGCCATCAGTGGACAGGGGGGTGAGCAGTTCTTC
13	-	-	TRBV5-1	TRBJ2-5	CASSLGGTETQYF	TGCGCCAGCAGCTTGGGCGGGACAGAGACCCAGTACTTC
17	few	-	TRBV10-3	TRBJ2-6	CAISEWGRGAGANVLTF	TGTGCCATCAGTGAGTGGGGGCGTGGTGCAGGGGCCAACGTCCTGACTTTC
15	-	-	TRBV7-9	TRBJ1-2	CASSLGTVGTDGYTF	TGTGCCAGCAGCTTAGGGACAGTCGGAACCGATGGCTACACCTTC
15	few	-	TRBV7-2	TRBJ1-1	CASRERSRVNTEAFF	TGTGCCAGCAGGGAAAGGAGCAGAGTGAACACTGAAGCTTTCTTT
14	few	TRBD1	TRBV4-1	TRBJ2-1	CASSPRQGYNEQFF	TGCGCCAGCAGCCCCCGACAGGGTTACAATGAGCAGTTCTTC
13	once	-	TRBV7-6	TRBJ1-2	CASSLRLGGGYTF	TGTGCCAGCAGCTTACGCCTCGGCGGTGGCTACACCTTC
15	-	-	TRBV5-4	TRBJ1-3	CASSLVGGTGNTIYF	TGTGCCAGCAGCTTGGTCGGGGGAACTGGAAACACCATATATTTT
14	few	-	TRBV5-1	TRBJ2-3	CASSLVDFTDTQYF	TGCGCCAGCAGCTTGGTCGACTTCACAGATACGCAGTATTTT
17	once	TRBD2	TRBV7-2	TRBJ2-7	CASSFRTSGGAAYEQYF	TGTGCCAGCAGCTTCCGAACTAGCGGGGGGGCCGCCTACGAGCAGTACTTC
13	-	-	TRBV5-6	TRBJ1-2	CASSVQTNYGYTF	TGTGCCAGCAGCGTACAGACTAACTATGGCTACACCTTC
19	-	-	TRBV21-1	TRBJ1-6	CASKRSYRGLSSYNSPLHF	TGTGCCAGCAAGCGGAGTTACAGGGGGTTAAGCTCCTATAATTCACCCCTCCACTTT
13	-	-	TRBV10-3	TRBJ2-7	CAITAGWSYEQYF	TGTGCCATCACGGCGGGGTGGTCCTACGAGCAGTACTTC
16	-	-	TRBV4-1	TRBJ1-5	CASSQGAGLSNQPQHF	TGCGCCAGCAGCCAAGGGGCGGGGTTGAGCAATCAGCCCCAGCATTTT
17	-	TRBD1	TRBV4-1	TRBJ2-5	CASSQAKTGMYQETQYF	TGCGCCAGCAGCCAAGCCAAGACAGGGATGTACCAAGAGACCCAGTACTTC
15	few	TRBD1	TRBV6-1	TRBJ1-5	CASGGPPQGNQPQHF	TGTGCCAGCGGGGGCCCCCCACAGGGGAATCAGCCCCAGCATTTT
14	-	TRBD1	TRBV6-4	TRBJ2-1	CASSGTGAYNEQFF	TGTGCCAGCAGTGGGACAGGGGCCTACAATGAGCAGTTCTTC
13	-	-	TRBV4-1	TRBJ2-3	CASSQELVDTQYF	TGCGCCAGCAGCCAAGAACTTGTGGATACGCAGTATTTT
14	-	TRBD1	TRBV5-1	TRBJ1-1	CASSLGQGGTEAFF	TGCGCCAGCAGCTTAGGACAGGGGGGCACTGAAGCTTTCTTT
14	-	-	TRBV5-5	TRBJ2-4	CASIGTQGINIQYF	TGTGCCAGCATCGGGACCCAGGGGATAAACATTCAGTACTTC
15	-	TRBD1	TRBV11-3	TRBJ2-2	CASSIRQGHTGELFF	TGTGCCAGCAGCATTAGACAGGGACACACCGGGGAGCTGTTTTTT
14	-	-	TRBV11-3	TRBJ2-2	CASSLNGGSGELFF	TGTGCCAGCAGCTTAAACGGCGGGTCCGGGGAGCTGTTTTTT
13	-	-	TRBV5-4	TRBJ2-1	CASSLDTRSEQFF	TGTGCCAGCAGCCTCGACACTAGGAGTGAGCAGTTCTTC
14	-	-	TRBV7-3	TRBJ1-1	CASSLGQGNTEAFF	TGTGCCAGCAGCTTAGGGCAGGGGAACACTGAAGCTTTCTTT
13	-	-	TRBV18	TRBJ2-3	CASSRLYTDTQYF	TGTGCCAGCTCACGACTGTACACAGATACGCAGTATTTT
13	-	TRBD1	TRBV29-1	TRBJ1-1	CSALGQGAAEAFF	TGCAGCGCACTCGGACAGGGGGCAGCTGAAGCTTTCTTT